The 4 T cell receptor beta chains presented below share a single source sample, sequenced in a study of blood T cell repertoires in COVID-19. The protocol was immunoSEQ multiplex PCR, while the TCRdb copy is restricted to in-frame clones and leaves out a portion. The sample shows around 120,000 clones, 87% of them seen only once. The sample taken for sequencing was peripheral blood. The receptors were gathered from a human donor in a cohort sampled during active COVID-19.

The rearrangement joins TRBV14 to TRBJ1-6, with a tentative D call TRBD1 (6 bases). Trimming removed 4 bases at V and 4 bases at J, with 8 bases between. Looked up from germline, CDR1 is SGHDN and CDR2 is FVKESK. This CDR3 has 14 residues. CDR3 region: CASSPGTYNSPLHF. The CDR3, as DNA: TGTGCCAGCAGCCCTGGGACATATAATTCACCCCTCCACTTT. The variable domain in full, with the rest retrieved from reference TRBV14 and TRBJ1-6, is EAGVTQFPSHSVIEKGQTVTLRCDPISGHDNLYWYRRVMGKEIKFLLHFVKESKQDESGMPNNRFLAERTGGTYSTLKVQPAELEDSGVYFCASSPGTYNSPLHFGNGTRLTVT.

The J gene is TRBJ1-4, the V gene TRBV27; D is unresolved. V was pared by 3 bases and J by 0 bases, with 8 bases between. Germline CDR1 is MNHEY and CDR2 is SMNVEV (reference sequence). This CDR3 comprises 15 residues. The CDR3: CASSLSVATNEKLFF. DNA of the CDR3: TGTGCCAGCAGTTTGAGTGTTGCAACTAATGAAAAACTGTTTTTT.

In this sample, this clone turned up a few times. The chain employs TRBV2 and TRBJ2-7; a weak D match, TRBD2 (6 bases). V was pared by 6 bases and J by 0 bases, with 9 bases between. CDR1 is SNHLY, CDR2 FYNNEI, per germline. CDR3 size: 13 residues. The CDR3: CASSPGGSYEQYF. In DNA, the CDR3 is TGTGCCAGCAGCCCCGGGGGCTCCTACGAGCAGTACTTC.

As concerns this clone: The germline gene is not matched at one end of the junction; a read error may be the cause. In nucleotides, the CDR3 is TGTGCTAGCAGCCCCACGGGGAATGAGCAGTTCTTC. Translated: CASSPTGNEQFF. The J gene is TRBJ2-1, the V gene TRBV7-7, with D possibly TRBD2 on 5 matching bases. Germline loops: CDR1 SSHAT, CDR2 FNYEAQ (reference sequence). The CDR3 consists of 12 residues.